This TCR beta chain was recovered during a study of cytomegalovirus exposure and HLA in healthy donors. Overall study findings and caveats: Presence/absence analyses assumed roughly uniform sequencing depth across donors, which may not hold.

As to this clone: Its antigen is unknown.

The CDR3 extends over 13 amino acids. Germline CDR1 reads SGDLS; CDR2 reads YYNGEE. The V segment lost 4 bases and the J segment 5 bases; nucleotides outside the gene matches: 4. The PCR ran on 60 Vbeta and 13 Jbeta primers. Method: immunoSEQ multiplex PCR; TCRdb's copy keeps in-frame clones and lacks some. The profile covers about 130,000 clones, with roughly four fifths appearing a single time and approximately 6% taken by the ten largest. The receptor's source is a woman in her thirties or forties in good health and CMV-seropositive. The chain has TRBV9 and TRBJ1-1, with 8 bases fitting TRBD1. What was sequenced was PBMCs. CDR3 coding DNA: TGTGCCAGCAGCAAACAGGGGGATACTGAAGCTTTCTTT. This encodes CASSKQGDTEAFF. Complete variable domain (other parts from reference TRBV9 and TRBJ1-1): DSGVTQTPKHLITATGQRVTLRCSPRSGDLSVYWYQQSLDQGLQFLIQYYNGEERAKGNILERFSAQQFPDLHSELNLSSLELGDSALYFCASSKQGDTEAFFGQGTRLTVV.